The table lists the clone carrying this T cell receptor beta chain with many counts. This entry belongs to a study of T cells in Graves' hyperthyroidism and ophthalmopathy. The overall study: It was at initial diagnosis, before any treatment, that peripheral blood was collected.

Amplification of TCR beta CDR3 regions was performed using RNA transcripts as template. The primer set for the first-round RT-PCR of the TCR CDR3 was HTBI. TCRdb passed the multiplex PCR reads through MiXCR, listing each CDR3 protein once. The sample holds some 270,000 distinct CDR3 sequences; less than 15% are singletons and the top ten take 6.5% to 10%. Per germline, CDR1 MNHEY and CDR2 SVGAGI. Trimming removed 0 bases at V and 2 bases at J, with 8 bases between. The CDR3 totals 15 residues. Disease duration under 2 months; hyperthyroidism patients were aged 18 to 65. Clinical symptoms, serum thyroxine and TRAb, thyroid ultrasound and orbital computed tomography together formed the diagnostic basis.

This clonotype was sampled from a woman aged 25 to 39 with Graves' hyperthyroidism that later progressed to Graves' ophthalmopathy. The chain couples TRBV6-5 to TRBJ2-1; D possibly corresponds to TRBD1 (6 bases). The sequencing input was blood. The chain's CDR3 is CASSYSGTPYNEQFF. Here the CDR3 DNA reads TGTGCCAGCAGTTACTCCGGGACACCCTACAATGAGCAGTTCTTC.